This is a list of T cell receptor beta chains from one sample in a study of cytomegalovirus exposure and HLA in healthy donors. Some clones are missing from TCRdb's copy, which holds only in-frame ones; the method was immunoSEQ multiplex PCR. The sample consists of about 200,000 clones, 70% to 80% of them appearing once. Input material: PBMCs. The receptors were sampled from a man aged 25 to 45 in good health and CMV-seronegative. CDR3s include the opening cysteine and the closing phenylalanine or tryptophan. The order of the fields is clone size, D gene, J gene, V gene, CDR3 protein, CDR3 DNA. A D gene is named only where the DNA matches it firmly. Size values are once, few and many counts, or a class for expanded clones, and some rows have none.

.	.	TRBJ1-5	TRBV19	CATGRGVYSNQPQHF	TGTGCCACCGGACGGGGAGTTTATAGCAATCAGCCCCAGCATTTT
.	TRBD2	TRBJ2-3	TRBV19	CASRQVERGGGTQYF	TGTGCCAGTCGCCAGGTTGAGCGGGGGGGAGGTACGCAGTATTTT
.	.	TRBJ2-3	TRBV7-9	CASSLVGARDTQYF	TGTGCCAGCAGCTTAGTAGGGGCGCGCGATACGCAGTATTTT
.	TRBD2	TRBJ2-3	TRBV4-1	CASSQYASGSSTDTQYF	TGCGCCAGCAGCCAATATGCTAGCGGGAGTTCAACAGATACGCAGTATTTT
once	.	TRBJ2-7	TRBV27	CASSFHPSSYEQYF	TGTGCCAGCAGTTTCCACCCTAGCTCCTACGAGCAGTACTTC
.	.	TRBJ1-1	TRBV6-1	CASSEAVEGMNTEAFF	TGTGCCAGCAGTGAAGCGGTAGAGGGTATGAACACTGAAGCTTTCTTT
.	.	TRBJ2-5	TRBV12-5	CASGLVRGNGETQYF	TGTGCTAGTGGTTTGGTACGGGGGAATGGGGAGACCCAGTACTTC
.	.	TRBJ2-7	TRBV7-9	CASSFTGSSYEQYF	TGTGCCAGCAGCTTCACGGGGAGCTCCTACGAGCAGTACTTC
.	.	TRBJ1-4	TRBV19	CASSRGIRNEKLFF	TGTGCCAGCTCAAGGGGGATTCGGAATGAAAAACTGTTTTTT
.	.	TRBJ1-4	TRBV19	CASSILSSPGLNEKLFF	TGTGCCAGTAGCATTCTATCCTCTCCGGGACTAAATGAAAAACTGTTTTTT
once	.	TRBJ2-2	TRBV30	CAWKGFPNTGELFF	TGTGCCTGGAAGGGGTTCCCTAACACCGGGGAGCTGTTTTTT
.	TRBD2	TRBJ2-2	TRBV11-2	CASSLDWGGRTGELFF	TGTGCCAGCAGCTTAGATTGGGGAGGGAGGACCGGGGAGCTGTTTTTT
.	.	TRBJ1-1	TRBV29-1	CSVGVMNTEAFF	TGCAGCGTAGGAGTCATGAACACTGAAGCTTTCTTT
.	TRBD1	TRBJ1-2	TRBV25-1	CASSDRDRYGYTF	TGTGCCAGCAGTGACCGGGACAGGTATGGCTACACCTTC
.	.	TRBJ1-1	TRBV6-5	CASSYLEGYPEAFF	TGTGCCAGCAGTTACTTAGAGGGCTATCCTGAAGCTTTCTTT
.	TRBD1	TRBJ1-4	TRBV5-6	CASSSWRAGGRKTNEKLFF	TGTGCCAGCAGCTCTTGGAGGGCAGGGGGCCGGAAAACTAATGAAAAACTGTTTTTT
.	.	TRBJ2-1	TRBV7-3	CASSPGTGGEQFF	TGTGCCAGCAGCCCTGGGACTGGAGGGGAGCAGTTCTTC
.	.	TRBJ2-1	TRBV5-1	CASSSPGSAYNEQFF	TGCGCCAGCAGCAGTCCTGGGAGCGCCTACAATGAGCAGTTCTTC
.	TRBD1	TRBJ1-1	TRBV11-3	CASSPGQGRTEAFF	TGTGCCAGCAGCCCGGGACAGGGTCGTACTGAAGCTTTCTTT
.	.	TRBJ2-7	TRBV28	CASSFPESSYEQYF	TGTGCCAGCAGTTTCCCGGAGAGCTCCTACGAGCAGTACTTC
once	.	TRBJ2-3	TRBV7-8	CASSSPGATDTQYF	TGTGCCAGCAGCTCCCCAGGGGCCACAGATACGCAGTATTTT
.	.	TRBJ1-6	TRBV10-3	CAISESAAQDSPLHF	TGTGCCATCAGTGAGTCTGCGGCCCAAGATTCACCCCTCCACTTT
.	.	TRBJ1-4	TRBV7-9	CASSFVGVATNEKLFF	TGTGCCAGCAGCTTTGTAGGGGTCGCAACTAATGAAAAACTGTTTTTT
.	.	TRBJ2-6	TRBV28	CASSLSIGSGANVLTF	TGTGCCTCGAGTCTTTCGATCGGGTCTGGGGCCAACGTCCTGACTTTC
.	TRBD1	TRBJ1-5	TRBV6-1	CASNGQGGYQPQHF	TGTGCCAGCAATGGACAGGGGGGATATCAGCCCCAGCATTTT
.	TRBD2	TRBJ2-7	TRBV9	CASSAGGSGYEQYF	TGTGCCAGCAGCGCGGGCGGGAGTGGGTACGAGCAGTACTTC
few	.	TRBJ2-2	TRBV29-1	CSGRIGNTGELFF	TGCAGCGGGAGAATAGGGAACACCGGGGAGCTGTTTTTT
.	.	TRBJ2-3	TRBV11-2	CASSPEGGTHTDTQYF	TGTGCCAGCAGCCCCGAAGGAGGGACCCACACAGATACGCAGTATTTT
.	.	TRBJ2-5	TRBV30	CAWTEYQETQYF	TGTGCCTGGACAGAATACCAAGAGACCCAGTACTTC
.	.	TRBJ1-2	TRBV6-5	CASSYSNFRRNGYTF	TGTGCCAGCAGTTACTCGAATTTCAGGAGGAATGGCTACACCTTC
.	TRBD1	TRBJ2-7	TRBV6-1	CASSPRGSPYEQYF	TGTGCCAGCAGTCCCAGGGGGTCCCCCTACGAGCAGTACTTC
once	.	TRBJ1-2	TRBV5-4	CASSLPDGGVKGYTF	TGTGCCAGCAGCTTACCCGATGGGGGGGTAAAAGGCTACACCTTC
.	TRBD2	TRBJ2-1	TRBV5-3	CASPLGGAYNEQFF	TGTGCCAGCCCTCTGGGAGGGGCCTACAATGAGCAGTTCTTC
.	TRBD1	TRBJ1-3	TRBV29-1	CSVGQGFGNTIYF	TGCAGCGTTGGACAGGGTTTCGGAAACACCATATATTTT
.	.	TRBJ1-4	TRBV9	CASSVGTFGEKLFF	TGTGCCAGCAGCGTAGGTACCTTCGGGGAAAAACTGTTTTTT
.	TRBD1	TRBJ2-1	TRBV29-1	CSVRQGRGDNEQFF	TGCAGCGTACGACAGGGTCGGGGAGACAATGAGCAGTTCTTC
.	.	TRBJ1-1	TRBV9	CASSSRGTGSNTEAFF	TGTGCCAGCAGCTCCCGCGGTACCGGTTCAAACACTGAAGCTTTCTTT
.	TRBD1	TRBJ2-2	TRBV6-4	CASSLRTGTNTGELFF	TGTGCCAGCAGTCTTAGGACAGGGACGAACACCGGGGAGCTGTTTTTT
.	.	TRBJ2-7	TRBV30	CAWSVPRGFYEQYF	TGTGCCTGGAGTGTACCCCGGGGGTTCTACGAGCAGTACTTC
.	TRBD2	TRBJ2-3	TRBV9	CASSPTAGAGTDTQYF	TGTGCCAGCAGCCCCACTGCGGGAGCGGGGACAGATACGCAGTATTTT
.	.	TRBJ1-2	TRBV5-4	CASSPSGHGYYGYTF	TGTGCCAGCAGCCCTTCGGGACACGGATACTATGGCTACACCTTC
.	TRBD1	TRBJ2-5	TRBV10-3	CAISESGTGVQETQYF	TGTGCCATCAGTGAGTCTGGGACAGGGGTACAAGAGACCCAGTACTTC
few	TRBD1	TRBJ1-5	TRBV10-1	CASSGQGNQPQHF	TGCGCCAGCAGTGGACAGGGAAATCAGCCCCAGCATTTT
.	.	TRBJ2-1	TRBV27	CASSSGRMSGEQFF	TGTGCCAGCAGTTCCGGTCGAATGAGCGGTGAGCAGTTCTTC
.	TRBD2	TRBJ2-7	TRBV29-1	CSVEDPRTSGGTGYEQYF	TGCAGCGTTGAAGATCCCCGGACTAGCGGGGGGACTGGGTACGAGCAGTACTTC
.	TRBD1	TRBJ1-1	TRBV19	CASSIKTGEVWTEAFF	TGTGCCAGTAGTATAAAGACAGGGGAAGTTTGGACTGAAGCTTTCTTT